These 2 T cell receptor beta chains originate from one sample sequenced in a study of blood T cell repertoires in COVID-19. Libraries were prepared by immunoSEQ multiplex PCR; TCRdb keeps only in-frame clonotypes and omits some of them. The sample records 250,000 to 350,000 clones, 85% being singletons. Sequencing was performed on PBMCs or T cells enriched from blood (not recorded which). Receptors originate from a woman between 45 and 60 years old who had recovered from COVID-19.

The V gene is TRBV3-1 (or the pseudogene TRBV3-2), the J gene TRBJ2-1, with a tentative D call TRBD2 (5 bases). This CDR3 is 15 amino acids long. CDR1 and CDR2 (germline): LGHDT, YNNKEL (reference sequence). The V gene lost 4 bases and the J gene lost 9 bases, with 19 bases spanning the gap. CDR3 coding DNA: TGTGCCAGCAGCCGACTAAGGACGGCGGCGGGTGAGCAGTTCTTC. Translating gives CASSRLRTAAGEQFF.

This clone has just one count. The V gene is TRBV6-5, the J gene TRBJ1-2; D may be TRBD1 (6 bases). The CDR3 runs to 14 residues. The germline gives CDR1 MNHEY, CDR2 SVGAGI. Trimming removed 5 bases from V and 6 bases from J, with 16 bases in between. CDR3 coding DNA: TGTGCCAGCAGTCGAGACAACAGGGTTCATGGCTACACCTTC. Translation: CASSRDNRVHGYTF.